A single sample gave rise to the 15 T cell receptor beta chains below, sequenced in a study of cytomegalovirus exposure and HLA in healthy donors. The PCR employed 60 Vbeta primers together with 13 Jbeta primers. The protocol was immunoSEQ multiplex PCR, while the TCRdb copy is restricted to in-frame clones and leaves out a portion. This sample carries about 120,000 clones, 77% of them seen once, and the ten largest clones take roughly 4%. The sequencing input was PBMCs. The receptors here all came from a human donor in good health.

The rearrangement uses TRBV10-3 and TRBJ1-4; possibly TRBD1 for D (5 bases). V lost 9 bases to trimming and J lost 3 bases, with 14 bases between them. This CDR3 comprises 14 residues. In germline, CDR1 is ENHRY, CDR2 SYGVKD. CDR3 nucleotides: TGTGCCATTGCACGGGGGGAGGCTAATGAAAAACTGTTTTTT. It is translated as CAIARGEANEKLFF.

The gene calls are TRBV6-1 and TRBJ2-5, with 9 positions matching TRBD1. Germline-derived CDR1 and CDR2 are MNHNS and SASEGT. This CDR3 has 14 residues. Losses at the gene ends were 6 bases for V and 5 bases for J; bases not matched to a gene: 7. CDR3 protein: CASSRQGVRETQYF. CDR3 coding DNA: TGTGCCAGCAGCCGACAGGGGGTAAGGGAGACCCAGTACTTC.

The chain uses TRBV2 and TRBJ2-3; perhaps TRBD2 as D (6 bases). CDR1 and CDR2 from the germline V gene are SNHLY and FYNNEI. This CDR3 contains 17 residues. Trimming removed 1 base from V and 6 bases from J, with 20 bases in between. The CDR3 here is CASSEVGRRPGADTQYF. The CDR3, as DNA: TGTGCCAGCAGTGAAGTAGGGAGGCGGCCCGGTGCGGATACGCAGTATTTT.

The chain joins TRBV5-1 to TRBJ1-4; tentatively, D is TRBD1 (6 bases). Trimming took off 5 bases at V and 5 bases at J, with 13 bases between the two ends. Germline V lookup: CDR1 SGHRS, CDR2 YFSETQ. This CDR3 is built from 14 residues. CDR3 sequence reads: CASSRQEGNEKLFF. For the CDR3, the DNA is TGCGCCAGCAGTCGACAGGAAGGAAATGAAAAACTGTTTTTT.

This clone was counted a few times. The genes are TRBV5-1 and TRBJ2-1; perhaps TRBD2 as D (5 bases). The CDR3 extends over 16 amino acids. V shed 2 bases and J shed 0 bases, with 12 bases lying between them. In germline, CDR1 is SGHRS, CDR2 YFSETQ. As DNA, the CDR3 is TGCGCCAGCAGCTTACGAGCGGAGCGCTCCTACAATGAGCAGTTCTTC. Protein: CASSLRAERSYNEQFF.

V gene TRBV28 combines with J gene TRBJ1-5, with D possibly matching TRBD1 (5 bases). The ends were cut back, 4 bases at V and 3 bases at J, with 10 bases in the middle. CDR3 size: 14 residues. Per the germline V gene, CDR1 is MDHEN and CDR2 is SYDVKM. The CDR3 here is CASSWRGNNQPQHF. CDR3 nucleotides: TGTGCCAGCAGTTGGAGGGGAAACAATCAGCCCCAGCATTTT.

The chain links TRBV5-8 to TRBJ2-3, with D perhaps TRBD2 (5 bases). From germline, CDR1 is SGHTS and CDR2 YDEGEE. CDR3 length: 15 residues. Trimming left V 4 bases short and J 0 bases short, with 12 bases between. CDR3 sequence reads: CASSPHGGSTDTQYF. CDR3 bases: TGTGCCAGCAGCCCCCACGGCGGGAGCACAGATACGCAGTATTTT.

This clone was seen more than once but under ten times. The chain links TRBV7-9 to TRBJ2-7; maybe TRBD2 (5 bases). The V end was cut by 1 base, the J end by 6 bases, with 7 bases between. Germline V gives CDR1 SEHNR, CDR2 FQNEAQ (reference sequence). CDR3 size: 12 residues. CDR3 DNA sequence: TGTGCCAGCAGCTTAGTGGGGAGCGAGCAGTACTTC. Encoded protein: CASSLVGSEQYF.

This chain joins TRBV28 and TRBJ2-7; possible D gene TRBD1, 6 bases. The CDR3 contains 17 residues. In germline, CDR1 is MDHEN, CDR2 SYDVKM. Trimming stripped 5 bases from V and 5 bases from J, with 25 bases between. The CDR3 protein is CASSQTGFRGSDHEQYF. The CDR3 DNA reads TGTGCCAGCAGTCAAACAGGGTTTAGGGGTAGTGATCACGAGCAGTACTTC.

V usage is TRBV10-1 and J usage is TRBJ2-5; TRBD1 is a possible D gene (6 bases). CDR1 WNHNN and CDR2 SYGVQD come from the germline V gene (reference sequence). V lost 0 bases to trimming and J lost 0 bases, with 17 bases between them. This CDR3 is 18 amino acids long. CDR3 in DNA: TGCGCCAGCAGTGAGTCGACGGTATCGACAGGCAACCAAGAGACCCAGTACTTC. It yields the protein CASSESTVSTGNQETQYF.

The CDR3 coding sequence is TGTGCCAGCAGCCTCGGACAGGCGAGAGGGATCGGTGAAAAACTGTTTTTT. The encoded protein is CASSLGQARGIGEKLFF. This chain links TRBV7-8 with TRBJ1-4; 7 positions agree with TRBD1. Germline V gene data show CDR1 as SGHVS and CDR2 as FQNEAQ. With 5 bases clipped from V and 7 bases from J, the junction kept 16 bases outside the gene matches. The CDR3 length is 17 residues.

The chain uses TRBV6-1 and TRBJ1-4; D ambiguous. The ends were cut back, 6 bases at V and 10 bases at J, with 15 bases in the middle. The CDR3 covers 13 residues. CDR1 and CDR2 (germline): MNHNS, SASEGT. The CDR3 spells CASRESMIAKLFF. Written as DNA, the CDR3 is TGTGCCAGCAGAGAAAGCATGATAGCAAAACTGTTTTTT.

The chain uses TRBV29-1 and TRBJ1-2, with D tentatively TRBD1 (5 bases). Trimming stripped 3 bases from V and 3 bases from J, with 11 bases between. In germline, CDR1 is SQVTM, CDR2 ANQGSEA. This CDR3 has 13 amino acids. The CDR3 protein is CSVDGRGDYGYTF. The CDR3 DNA follows: TGCAGCGTTGATGGGCGGGGGGACTATGGCTACACCTTC.

This chain joins TRBV6-5 and TRBJ2-1, with a tentative D call TRBD2 (5 bases). Trimming left V 0 bases short and J 0 bases short, with 6 bases between. The CDR3 sequence is 15 residues long. Germline CDR1 MNHEY, CDR2 SVGAGI. The CDR3 coding sequence is TGTGCCAGCAGTTACTCGAGGGCCTCCTACAATGAGCAGTTCTTC. This codes for CASSYSRASYNEQFF.

The genes are TRBV5-1 and TRBJ1-1, with TRBD1 matching over 7 bases. The V segment lost 2 bases and the J segment 7 bases; nucleotides outside the gene matches: 11. Germline CDR1 is SGHRS and CDR2 is YFSETQ. The CDR3 runs 15 residues. The CDR3 sequence: CASSLSGTALIEAFF. The CDR3 bases are TGCGCCAGCAGCTTATCCGGGACAGCATTGATTGAAGCTTTCTTT.